Following are 5 T cell receptor beta chains from one sample sequenced in a study of blood T cell repertoires in COVID-19 (dated by TCRdb to about 2020). Libraries were constructed by the immunoSEQ multiplex PCR assay. Drawn from immuneACCESS, this table holds only the in-frame rearrangements with V and J called that TCRdb kept. Clones are partly lost; checked studies trace under half to an unresolved V gene and leave the rest unexplained. In all, the sample holds 90,000 to 120,000 clones, and more than 75% of those were seen once. The ten largest account for over 20% of the sample. Material for sequencing was peripheral blood. All receptors come from a man aged 55 to 70 with acute or convalescent COVID-19.

The chain joins TRBV11-3 to TRBJ2-3; D may be TRBD2 (5 bases). The germline gives CDR1 SGHNT, CDR2 YENEEA. Trimming left V 1 base short and J 3 bases short, with 20 bases between. This CDR3 spans 18 amino acids. The chain's CDR3 is CASSLVGVPLGVTDTQYF. The CDR3 nucleotides are TGTGCCAGCAGCTTAGTCGGGGTCCCCCTTGGGGTGACAGATACGCAGTATTTT.

The chain uses TRBV29-1 and TRBJ2-5; 9 bases are a match to TRBD2. Trimming removed 6 bases from V and 5 bases from J; junction bases left unmatched: 7. This CDR3 spans 13 amino acids. Germline V CDR1 and CDR2: SQVTM, ANQGSEA. The CDR3 sequence: CSVRASGTETQYF. Written as DNA, the CDR3 is TGCAGCGTGCGGGCTAGCGGGACTGAGACCCAGTACTTC.

V gene TRBV19 combines with J gene TRBJ2-7, with 10 bases identical to TRBD2. The CDR3 is 16 residues long. Trimming removed 8 bases from V and 6 bases from J; junction bases left unmatched: 16. CDR1 LNHDA and CDR2 SQIVND come from the germline V gene (reference sequence). The CDR3 loop is CASHPSTSGAGLEQYV. The CDR3 DNA sequence: TGTGCCAGTCACCCCTCCACTAGCGGGGCCGGCCTCGAGCAGTACGTC.

The V call is TRBV20-1, the J call TRBJ1-1; no reliable D call. V was pared by 3 bases and J by 5 bases, with 4 bases between. Looked up from germline, CDR1 is DFQATT and CDR2 is SNEGSKA (reference sequence). This CDR3 comprises 10 residues. The CDR3 bases are TGCAGTGCTAGCGGGACTGAAGCTTTCTTT. Protein sequence: CSASGTEAFF.

The count of this clone is one. This chain links TRBV29-1 with TRBJ2-3, with 7 positions matching TRBD2. Germline values: CDR1 SQVTM, CDR2 ANQGSEA. V dropped 4 bases and J dropped 2; count of bases not matched to a gene: 15. This CDR3 contains 17 residues. CDR3 sequence reads: CSVAPSGNKGATDTQYF. CDR3 sequence (DNA): TGCAGCGTTGCCCCGAGCGGGAATAAAGGGGCCACAGATACGCAGTATTTT.